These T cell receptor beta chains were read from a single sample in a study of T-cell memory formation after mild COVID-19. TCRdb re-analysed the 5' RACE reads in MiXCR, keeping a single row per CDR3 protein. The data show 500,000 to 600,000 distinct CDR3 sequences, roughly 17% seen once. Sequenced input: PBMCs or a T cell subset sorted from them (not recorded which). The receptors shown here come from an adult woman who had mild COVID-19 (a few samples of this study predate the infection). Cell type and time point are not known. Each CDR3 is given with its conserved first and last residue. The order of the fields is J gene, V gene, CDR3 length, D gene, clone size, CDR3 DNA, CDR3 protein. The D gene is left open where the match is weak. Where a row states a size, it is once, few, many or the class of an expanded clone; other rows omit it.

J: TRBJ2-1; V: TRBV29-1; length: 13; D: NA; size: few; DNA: TGCAGCCATCTGAGCGCCCTTTACAATGAGCAGTTCTTC; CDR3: CSHLSALYNEQFF
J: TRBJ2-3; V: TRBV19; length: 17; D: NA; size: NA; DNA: TGTGCCAGTAGTGCCCACCCCGGGCAGGAAATTTCAGATACGCAGTATTTT; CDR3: CASSAHPGQEISDTQYF
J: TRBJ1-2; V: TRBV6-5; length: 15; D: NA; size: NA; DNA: TGTGCCAGCAGTTACTCGACAAGGGGAACTTGGGGCTACACCTTC; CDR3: CASSYSTRGTWGYTF
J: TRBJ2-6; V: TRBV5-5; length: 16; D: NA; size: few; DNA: TGTGCCAGCAGCTTACTCAGAATCACTGGGGCCAACGTCCTGACTTTC; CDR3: CASSLLRITGANVLTF
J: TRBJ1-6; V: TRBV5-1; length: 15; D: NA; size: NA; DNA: TGCGCCAGCAGCTTGGGGGGCGTGGGTAGGTCACCCCTCCACTTT; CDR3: CASSLGGVGRSPLHF
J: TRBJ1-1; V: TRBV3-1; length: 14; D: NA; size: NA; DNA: TGTGCCAGCAGCCAAAGAACACTGGGACTAGAAGCTTTCTTT; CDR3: CASSQRTLGLEAFF
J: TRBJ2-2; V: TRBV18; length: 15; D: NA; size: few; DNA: TGTGCCAGCTCACCGCGGGACAGACTCACCGGGGAGCTGTTTTTT; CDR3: CASSPRDRLTGELFF
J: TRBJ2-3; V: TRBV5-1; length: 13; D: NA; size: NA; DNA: TGCGCCAGCAGTGGAGACCTAAAAGATACGCAGTATTTT; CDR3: CASSGDLKDTQYF
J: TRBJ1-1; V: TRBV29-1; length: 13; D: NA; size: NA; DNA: TGCAGCGTTGAAGGTCCATTGAACACTGAAGCTTTCTTT; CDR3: CSVEGPLNTEAFF
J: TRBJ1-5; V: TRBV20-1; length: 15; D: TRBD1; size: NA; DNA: TGCAGTGCCTCAAGCCCCACAGGGGACCATCAGCCCCAGCATTTT; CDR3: CSASSPTGDHQPQHF
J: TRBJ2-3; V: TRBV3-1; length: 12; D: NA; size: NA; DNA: TGTGCCAGCAGCCCTTACAGAGATACGCAGTATTTT; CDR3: CASSPYRDTQYF
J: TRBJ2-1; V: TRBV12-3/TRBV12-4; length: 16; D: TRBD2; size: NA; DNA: TGTGCCAGCACCTCAAGCAGGCGGGAGGGCGGGAATGAGCAGTTCTTC; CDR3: CASTSSRREGGNEQFF
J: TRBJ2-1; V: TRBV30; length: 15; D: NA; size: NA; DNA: TGTGCCTGGAGCAGAGGGGCAGCCTTTTACAATGAGCAGTTCTTC; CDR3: CAWSRGAAFYNEQFF
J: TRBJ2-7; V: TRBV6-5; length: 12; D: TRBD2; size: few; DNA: TGTGCCAGCAGCCCAAGTAGCGGGAGGGAGTACTTC; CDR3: CASSPSSGREYF
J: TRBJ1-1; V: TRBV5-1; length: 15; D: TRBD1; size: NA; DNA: TGCGCCAGCAGAAGTGGACAGGGTTATAACACTGAAGCTTTCTTT; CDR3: CASRSGQGYNTEAFF
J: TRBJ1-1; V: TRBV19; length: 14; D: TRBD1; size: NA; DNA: TGTGCCACCTCACTAAGGACAGGCAACACTGAAGCTTTCTTT; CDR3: CATSLRTGNTEAFF
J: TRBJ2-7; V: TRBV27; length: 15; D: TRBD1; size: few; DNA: TGTGCCAGCAGCCAAGGGTACGTAGGGGGCATGCGTCAGTACTTC; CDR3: CASSQGYVGGMRQYF
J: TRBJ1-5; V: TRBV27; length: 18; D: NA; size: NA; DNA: TGTGCCAGCAGTCCCAAATTGATAGGGAGTACACTCAATCAGCCCCAGCATTTT; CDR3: CASSPKLIGSTLNQPQHF
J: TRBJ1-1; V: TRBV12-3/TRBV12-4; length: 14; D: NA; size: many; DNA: TGTGCCAGCAGTTTTCGCAGGCTGAACACTGAAGCTTTCTTT; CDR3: CASSFRRLNTEAFF
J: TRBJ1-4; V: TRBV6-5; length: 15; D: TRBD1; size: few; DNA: TGTGCCAGCAGTTACTCGGGCAGGGGGAATGAAAAACTGTTTTTT; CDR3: CASSYSGRGNEKLFF
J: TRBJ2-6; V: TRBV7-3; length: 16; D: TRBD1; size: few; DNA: TGTGCCAGCTCTGGACAGGGCCCGTCTGGGGCCAACGTCCTGACTTTC; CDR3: CASSGQGPSGANVLTF
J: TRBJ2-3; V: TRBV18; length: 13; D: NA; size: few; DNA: TGTGCCAGCTCACCACACACAACAGATACGCAGTATTTT; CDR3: CASSPHTTDTQYF
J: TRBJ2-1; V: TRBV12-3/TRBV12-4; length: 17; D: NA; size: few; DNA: TGTGCCAGCAGCCCCGGGGGTAGCCCTTATATTGGCAATGAGCAGTTCTTC; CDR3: CASSPGGSPYIGNEQFF
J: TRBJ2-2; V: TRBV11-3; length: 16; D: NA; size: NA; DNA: TGTGCCAGCAGCTTAGTGGTTGCCGCGAGGACCGGGGAGCTGTTTTTT; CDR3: CASSLVVAARTGELFF